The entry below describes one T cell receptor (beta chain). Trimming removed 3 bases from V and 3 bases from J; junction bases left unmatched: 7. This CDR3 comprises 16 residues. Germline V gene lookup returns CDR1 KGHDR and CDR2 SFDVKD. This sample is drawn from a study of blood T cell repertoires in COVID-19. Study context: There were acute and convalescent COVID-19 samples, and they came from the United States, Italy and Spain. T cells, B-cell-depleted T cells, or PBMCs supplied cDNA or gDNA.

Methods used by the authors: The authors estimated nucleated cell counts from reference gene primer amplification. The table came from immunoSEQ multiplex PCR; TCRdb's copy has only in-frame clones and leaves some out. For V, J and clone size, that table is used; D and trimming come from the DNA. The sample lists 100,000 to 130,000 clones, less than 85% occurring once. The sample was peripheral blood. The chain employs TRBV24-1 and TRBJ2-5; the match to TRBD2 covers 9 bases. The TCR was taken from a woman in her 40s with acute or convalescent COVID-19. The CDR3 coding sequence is TGTGCCACCAGTGATCCCTATAGCGGGGGTAAAGAGACCCAGTACTTC. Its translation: CATSDPYSGGKETQYF.